This entry concerns a single T cell receptor beta chain. This record comes from a study of blood T cell repertoires in COVID-19. Background on the study: Samples representing acute and convalescent COVID-19 were sourced from the United States, Italy and Spain. Nucleic acid was either cDNA or gDNA, and it came from T cells, B-cell-depleted T cells, or PBMCs.

In the original workflow: How many nucleated cells were present was estimated from reference gene primer amplification. TCRdb's table, derived via immunoSEQ multiplex PCR, lists solely in-frame clones and lacks some. That table is the source of V, J and clone size, and D and trimming were worked out from the DNA. The sample holds around 200,000 clones, over 75% seen once. The ends lost 5 bases at V and 9 bases at J; junction bases unmatched: 20. The CDR3 totals 18 residues. Per the germline V gene, CDR1 is SQVTM and CDR2 is ANQGSEA. This receptor was taken from a man aged 55 to 70 with acute or convalescent COVID-19. Sequenced: peripheral blood. The chain combines TRBV29-1 with TRBJ2-1, with 12 bases that match TRBD2. This CDR3 reads CSVLQLAGGPPIRSEQFF. CDR3 DNA sequence: TGCAGCGTTCTCCAACTAGCGGGAGGACCCCCCATCCGTAGTGAGCAGTTCTTC.